This T cell receptor (beta chain) was found in a study of T cell responses to AZD1222 COVID-19 vaccine. General study results and limits: Once two AZD1222 doses were given, Spike-specific TCR breadth and depth went up. Most donors were white British and more were female, and clonal diversity was possibly underestimated.

This clone appeared a single time. Its antigen is undetermined. Generated by immunoSEQ multiplex PCR, the TCRdb table keeps only in-frame clones and is missing some. This table holds about 120,000 clones, roughly 90% found once. CDR3 size: 15 residues. Between the trimmed V and J ends, which lost 3 bases and 1 base, there was a span of 12 bases. The V gene's germline CDR1 is MNHEY and CDR2 SMNVEV (reference sequence). This material consisted of peripheral blood, taken on day 0 of AZD1222 vaccination. The TCR sequence derives from an adult in good health. This chain uses TRBV27 with TRBJ1-1; D remains ambiguous. DNA of the CDR3: TGTGCCAGCAGTTTTATGAACCCGAGGAACACTGAAGCTTTCTTT. It encodes CASSFMNPRNTEAFF.